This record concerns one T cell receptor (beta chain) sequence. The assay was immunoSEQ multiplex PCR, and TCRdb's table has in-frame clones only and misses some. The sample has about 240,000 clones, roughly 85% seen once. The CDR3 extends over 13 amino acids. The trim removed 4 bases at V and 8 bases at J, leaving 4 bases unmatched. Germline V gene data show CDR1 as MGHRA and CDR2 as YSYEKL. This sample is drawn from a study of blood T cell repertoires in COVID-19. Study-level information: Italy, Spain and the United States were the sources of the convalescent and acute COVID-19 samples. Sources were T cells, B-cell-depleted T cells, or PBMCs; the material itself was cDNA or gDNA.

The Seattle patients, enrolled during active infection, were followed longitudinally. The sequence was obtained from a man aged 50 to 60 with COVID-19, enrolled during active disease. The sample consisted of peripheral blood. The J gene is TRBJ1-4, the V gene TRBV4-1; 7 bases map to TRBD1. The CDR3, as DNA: TGCGCCAGCAGCCTAGAACAGGGGGAAAAACTGTTTTTT. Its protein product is CASSLEQGEKLFF.